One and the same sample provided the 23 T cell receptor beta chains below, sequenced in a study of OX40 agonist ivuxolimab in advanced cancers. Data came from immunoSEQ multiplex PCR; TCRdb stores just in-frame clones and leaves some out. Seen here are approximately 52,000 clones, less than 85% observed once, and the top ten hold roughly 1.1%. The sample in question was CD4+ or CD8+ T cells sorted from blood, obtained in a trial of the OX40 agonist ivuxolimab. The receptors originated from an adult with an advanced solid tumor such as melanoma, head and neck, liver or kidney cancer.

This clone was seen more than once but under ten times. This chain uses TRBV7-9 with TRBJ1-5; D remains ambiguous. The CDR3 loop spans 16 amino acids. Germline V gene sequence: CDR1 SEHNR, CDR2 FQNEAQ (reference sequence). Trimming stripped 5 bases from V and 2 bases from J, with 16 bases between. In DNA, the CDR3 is TGTGCCAGCAGCCTCGAACAGCAAATGGGCAATCAGCCCCAGCATTTT. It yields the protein CASSLEQQMGNQPQHF.

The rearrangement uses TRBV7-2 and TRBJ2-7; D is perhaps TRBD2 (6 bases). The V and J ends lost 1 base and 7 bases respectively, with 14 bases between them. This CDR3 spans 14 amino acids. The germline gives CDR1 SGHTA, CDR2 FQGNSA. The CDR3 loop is CASSLEGGMGEQYF. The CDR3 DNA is TGTGCCAGCAGCTTAGAAGGCGGGATGGGGGAGCAGTACTTC.

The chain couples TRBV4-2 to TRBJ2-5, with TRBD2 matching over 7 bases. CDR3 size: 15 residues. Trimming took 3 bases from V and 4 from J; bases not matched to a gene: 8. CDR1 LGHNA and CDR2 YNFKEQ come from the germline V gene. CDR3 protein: CASSHREASGETQYF. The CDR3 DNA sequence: TGTGCCAGCAGCCACCGAGAGGCTAGCGGAGAGACCCAGTACTTC.

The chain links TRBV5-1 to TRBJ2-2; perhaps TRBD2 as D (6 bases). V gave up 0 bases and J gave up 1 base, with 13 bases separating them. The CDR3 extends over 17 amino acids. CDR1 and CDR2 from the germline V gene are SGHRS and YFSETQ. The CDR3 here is CASSLGPLARNTGELFF. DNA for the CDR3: TGCGCCAGCAGCTTGGGGCCTCTAGCGAGGAACACCGGGGAGCTGTTTTTT.

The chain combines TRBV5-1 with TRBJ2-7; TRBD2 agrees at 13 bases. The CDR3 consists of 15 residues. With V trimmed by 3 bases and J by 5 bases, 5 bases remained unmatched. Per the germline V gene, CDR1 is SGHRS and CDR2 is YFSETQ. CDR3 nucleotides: TGCGCCAGCAGCTGGGGACTAGCGGGAACCAACGAGCAGTACTTC. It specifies CASSWGLAGTNEQYF. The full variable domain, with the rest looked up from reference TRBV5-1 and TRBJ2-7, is KAGVTQTPRYLIKTRGQQVTLSCSPISGHRSVSWYQQTPGQGLQFLFEYFSETQRNKGNFPGRFSGRQFSNSRSEMNVSTLELGDSALYLCASSWGLAGTNEQYFGPGTRLTVT.

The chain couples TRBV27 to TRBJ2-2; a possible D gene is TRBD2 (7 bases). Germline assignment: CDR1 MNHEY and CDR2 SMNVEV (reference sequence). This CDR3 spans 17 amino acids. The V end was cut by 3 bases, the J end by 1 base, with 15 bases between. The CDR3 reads CASSFYGRGGNTGELFF. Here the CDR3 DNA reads TGTGCCAGCAGTTTCTATGGGAGGGGGGGGAACACCGGGGAGCTGTTTTTT.

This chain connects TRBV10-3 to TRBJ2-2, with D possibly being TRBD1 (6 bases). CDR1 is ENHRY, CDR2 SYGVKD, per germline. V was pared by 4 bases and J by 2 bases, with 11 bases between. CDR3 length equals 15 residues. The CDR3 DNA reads TGTGCCATCAGTGTAGGACAGCGAAACACCGGGGAGCTGTTTTTT. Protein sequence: CAISVGQRNTGELFF.

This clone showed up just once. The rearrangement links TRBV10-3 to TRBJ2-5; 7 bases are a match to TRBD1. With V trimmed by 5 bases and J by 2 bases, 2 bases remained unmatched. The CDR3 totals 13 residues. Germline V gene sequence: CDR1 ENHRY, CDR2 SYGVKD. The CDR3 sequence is CAISRDSQETQYF. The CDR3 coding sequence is TGTGCCATCAGTCGGGACAGTCAAGAGACCCAGTACTTC.

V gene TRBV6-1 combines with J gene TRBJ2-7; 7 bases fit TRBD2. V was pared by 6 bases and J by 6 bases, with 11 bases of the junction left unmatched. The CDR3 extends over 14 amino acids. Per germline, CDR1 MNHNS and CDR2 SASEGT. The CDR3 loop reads CASSPQAGRFEQYF. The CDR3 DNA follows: TGTGCCAGCAGCCCCCAAGCGGGGAGATTCGAGCAGTACTTC.

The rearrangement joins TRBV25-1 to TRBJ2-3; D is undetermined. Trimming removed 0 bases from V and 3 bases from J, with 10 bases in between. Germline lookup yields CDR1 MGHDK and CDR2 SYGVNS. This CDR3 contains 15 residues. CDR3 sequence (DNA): TGTGCCAGCAGTGAATATGGGATGGGTACAGATACGCAGTATTTT. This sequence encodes CASSEYGMGTDTQYF.

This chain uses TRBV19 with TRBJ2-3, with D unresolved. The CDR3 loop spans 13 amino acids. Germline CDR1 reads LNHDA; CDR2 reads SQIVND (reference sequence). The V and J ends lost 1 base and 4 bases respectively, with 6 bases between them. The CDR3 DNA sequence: TGTGCCAGTAGTATAGGGGCCCCAGATACGCAGTATTTT. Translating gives CASSIGAPDTQYF.

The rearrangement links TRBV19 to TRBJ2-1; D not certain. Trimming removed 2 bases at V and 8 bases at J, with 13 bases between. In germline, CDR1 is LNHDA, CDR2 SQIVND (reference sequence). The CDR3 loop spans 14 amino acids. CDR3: CASSITATRDEQFF. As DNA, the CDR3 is TGTGCCAGTAGTATAACCGCCACTCGCGATGAGCAGTTCTTC.

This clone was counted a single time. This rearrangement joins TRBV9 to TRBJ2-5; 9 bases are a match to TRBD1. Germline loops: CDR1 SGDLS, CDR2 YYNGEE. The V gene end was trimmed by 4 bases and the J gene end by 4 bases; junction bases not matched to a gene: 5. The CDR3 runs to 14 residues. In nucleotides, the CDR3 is TGTGCCAGCAGCCTTGGACAGGGGTCAGAGACCCAGTACTTC. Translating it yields CASSLGQGSETQYF.

CDR3 amino acids: CAWTTVLGTGGDTQYF. The CDR3 region has the DNA TGTGCCTGGACGACTGTGTTGGGTACTGGAGGGGATACGCAGTATTTT. The genes are TRBV30 and TRBJ2-3; D may be TRBD2 (6 bases). This CDR3 is 16 amino acids long. Germline-derived CDR1 and CDR2 are GTSNPN and SVGIG (reference sequence). Trimming pared 4 bases from V and 6 bases from J, leaving 23 bases between.

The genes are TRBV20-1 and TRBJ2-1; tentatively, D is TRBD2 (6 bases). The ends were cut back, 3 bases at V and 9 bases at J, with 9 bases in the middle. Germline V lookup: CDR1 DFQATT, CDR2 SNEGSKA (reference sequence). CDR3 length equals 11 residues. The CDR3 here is CSASLRGEQFF. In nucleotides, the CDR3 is TGCAGTGCTAGTTTGCGGGGTGAGCAGTTCTTC.

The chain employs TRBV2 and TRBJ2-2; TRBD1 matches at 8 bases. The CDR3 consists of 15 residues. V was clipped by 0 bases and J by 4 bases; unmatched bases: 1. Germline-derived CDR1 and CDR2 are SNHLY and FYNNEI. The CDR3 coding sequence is TGTGCCAGCAGTGAAGCCAGGGGGCCCACCGGGGAGCTGTTTTTT. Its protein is CASSEARGPTGELFF.

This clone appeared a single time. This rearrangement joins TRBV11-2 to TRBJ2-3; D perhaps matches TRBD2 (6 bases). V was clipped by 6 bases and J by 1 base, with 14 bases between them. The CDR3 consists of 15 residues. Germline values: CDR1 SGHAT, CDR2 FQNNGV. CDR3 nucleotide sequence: TGTGCCAGCAGGAGGGGTGGAGGGGGCACAGATACGCAGTATTTT. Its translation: CASRRGGGGTDTQYF.

The CDR3 bases are TGCGCCAGCAGCTTGGCGCGGACCGCAAACTTCGGACTTAACCGCCCTTTAAACAATGAGCAGTTCTTC. Its protein product is CASSLARTANFGLNRPLNNEQFF. This chain uses TRBV5-1 with TRBJ2-1, with D perhaps matching TRBD2 (5 bases). The CDR3 sequence is 23 residues long. From germline, CDR1 is SGHRS and CDR2 YFSETQ. Trimming left V 0 bases short and J 5 bases short, with 36 bases between.

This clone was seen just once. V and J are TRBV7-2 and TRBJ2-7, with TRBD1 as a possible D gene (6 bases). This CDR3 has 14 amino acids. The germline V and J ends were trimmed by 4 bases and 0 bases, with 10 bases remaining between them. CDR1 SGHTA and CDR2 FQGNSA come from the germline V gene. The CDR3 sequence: CASSYRTVSYEQYF. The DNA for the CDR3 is TGTGCCAGCAGCTATCGGACAGTCTCCTACGAGCAGTACTTC.

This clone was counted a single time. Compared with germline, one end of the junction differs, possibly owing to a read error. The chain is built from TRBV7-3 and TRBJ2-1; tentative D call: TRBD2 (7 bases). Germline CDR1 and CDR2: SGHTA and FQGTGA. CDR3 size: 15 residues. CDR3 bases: TGTGCCAGCAGCTTTAAAGCGGGACAATACAATGGGCAGTTCTTC. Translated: CASSFKAGQYNGQFF. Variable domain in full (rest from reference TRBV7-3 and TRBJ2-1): GAGVSQTPSNKVTEKGKYVELRCDPISGHTALYWYRQSLGQGPEFLIYFQGTGAADDSGLPNDRFFAVRPEGSVSTLKIQRTERGDSAVYLCASSFKAGQYNGQFFGPGTRLTVL.

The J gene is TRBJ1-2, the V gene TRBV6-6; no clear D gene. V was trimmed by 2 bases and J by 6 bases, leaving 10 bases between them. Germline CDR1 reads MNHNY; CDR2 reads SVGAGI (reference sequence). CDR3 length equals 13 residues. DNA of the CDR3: TGTGCCAGCAGTTACCGCGACCTGGATGGCTACACCTTC. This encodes CASSYRDLDGYTF.

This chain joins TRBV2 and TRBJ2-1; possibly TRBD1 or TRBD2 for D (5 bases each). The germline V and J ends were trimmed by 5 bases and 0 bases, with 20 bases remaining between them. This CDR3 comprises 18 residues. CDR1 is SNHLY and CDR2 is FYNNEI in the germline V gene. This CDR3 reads CASSPRSRWGSSYNEQFF. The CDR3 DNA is TGTGCCAGCAGTCCAAGGTCCCGGTGGGGGAGCTCCTACAATGAGCAGTTCTTC.

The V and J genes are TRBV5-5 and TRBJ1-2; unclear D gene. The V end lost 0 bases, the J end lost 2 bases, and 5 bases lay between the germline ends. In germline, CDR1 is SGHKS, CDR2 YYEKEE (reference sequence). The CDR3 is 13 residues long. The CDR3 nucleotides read TGTGCCAGCAGCTTGGAAGGGAACTATGGCTACACCTTC. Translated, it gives CASSLEGNYGYTF. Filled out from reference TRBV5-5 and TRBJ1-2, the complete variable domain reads DAGVTQSPTHLIKTRGQQVTLRCSPISGHKSVSWYQQVLGQGPQFIFQYYEKEERGRGNFPDRFSARQFPNYSSELNVNALLLGDSALYLCASSLEGNYGYTFGSGTRLTVV.